The entry that follows covers one T cell receptor (beta chain) sequence. The target antigen is unknown. TCRdb redid the calling of the 5' RACE reads with MiXCR, one entry per CDR3 protein. Found here are approximately 120,000 distinct CDR3 sequences, 7.4% of them singletons; the top ten hold roughly 2.5%. This sample was included in a study of T cells after yellow fever vaccination. Study findings and constraints: Abundant clonotypes from the bulk population could get into FACS-sorted repertoires as contaminants.

This TCR was sampled from a man between 18 and 35 years old who received the YFV17D yellow fever vaccine. The source was CD4+ T cells sorted from PBMCs, collected roughly 10 days after the first yellow fever vaccination.

The CDR3 sequence is CASSLTGTGRSEQFF. CDR3 DNA sequence: TGCGCCAGCAGCTTAACCGGGACAGGGAGAAGTGAGCAGTTCTTC. The chain is built from TRBV5-1 and TRBJ2-1; the match to TRBD1 covers 9 bases. The CDR3 runs 15 residues. Germline lookup yields CDR1 SGHRS and CDR2 YFSETQ. Unmatched junction bases numbered 9, after V lost 2 bases and J lost 9 bases.